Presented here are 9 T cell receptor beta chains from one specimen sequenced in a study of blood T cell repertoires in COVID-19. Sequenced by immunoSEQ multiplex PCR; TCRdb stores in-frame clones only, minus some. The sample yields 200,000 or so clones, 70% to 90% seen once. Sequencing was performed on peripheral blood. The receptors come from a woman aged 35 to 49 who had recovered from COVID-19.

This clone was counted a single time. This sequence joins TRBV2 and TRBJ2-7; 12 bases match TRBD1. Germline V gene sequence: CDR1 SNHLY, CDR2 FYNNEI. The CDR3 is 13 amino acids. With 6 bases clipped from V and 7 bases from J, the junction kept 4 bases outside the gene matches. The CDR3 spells CASRGQGAGEQYF. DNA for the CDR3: TGTGCCAGCAGGGGACAGGGGGCAGGGGAGCAGTACTTC.

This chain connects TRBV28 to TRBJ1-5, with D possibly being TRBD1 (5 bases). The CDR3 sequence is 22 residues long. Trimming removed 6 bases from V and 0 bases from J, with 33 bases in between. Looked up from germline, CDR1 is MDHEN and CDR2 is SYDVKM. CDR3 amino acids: CASSPYLSGGQGNWGSNQPQHF. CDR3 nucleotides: TGTGCCAGCAGCCCGTACTTATCAGGTGGGCAGGGTAATTGGGGTAGCAATCAGCCCCAGCATTTT.

For the CDR3, the DNA is TGTGCCAGCAGCCGGAATCCCGGGGAGACCCAGTACTTC. It specifies CASSRNPGETQYF. The chain combines TRBV7-7 with TRBJ2-5; D remains unclear. V was clipped by 5 bases and J by 5 bases, with 12 bases between them. The CDR3 has 13 amino acids. Germline V gene data show CDR1 as SSHAT and CDR2 as FNYEAQ (reference sequence).

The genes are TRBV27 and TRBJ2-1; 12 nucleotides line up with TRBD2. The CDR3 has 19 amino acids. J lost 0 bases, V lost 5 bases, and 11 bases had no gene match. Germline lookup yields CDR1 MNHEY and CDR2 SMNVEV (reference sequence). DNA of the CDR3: TGTGCCAGCAGTAATCCGGGACTAGCGGGCCGGAGCTCCTACAATGAGCAGTTCTTC. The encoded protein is CASSNPGLAGRSSYNEQFF.

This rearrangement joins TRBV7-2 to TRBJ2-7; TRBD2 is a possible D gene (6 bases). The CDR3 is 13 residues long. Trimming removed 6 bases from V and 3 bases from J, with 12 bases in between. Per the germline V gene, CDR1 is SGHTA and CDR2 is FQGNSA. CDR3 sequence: CASSPGLDYEQYF. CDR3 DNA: TGTGCCAGCAGTCCGGGACTCGACTACGAGCAGTACTTC.

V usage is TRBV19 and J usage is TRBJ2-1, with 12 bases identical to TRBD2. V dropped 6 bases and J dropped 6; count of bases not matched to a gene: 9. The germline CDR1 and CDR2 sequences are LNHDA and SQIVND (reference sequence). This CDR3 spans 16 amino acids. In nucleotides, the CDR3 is TGTGCCAGTAGCCCCACCGGACTAGCGGGATTCAATGAGCAGTTCTTC. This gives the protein CASSPTGLAGFNEQFF.

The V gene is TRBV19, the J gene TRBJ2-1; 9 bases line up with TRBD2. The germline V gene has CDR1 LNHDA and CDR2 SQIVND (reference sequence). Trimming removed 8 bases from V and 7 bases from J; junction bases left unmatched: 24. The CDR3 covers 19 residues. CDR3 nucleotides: TGTGCCAGTGGCCGACTAGCGGAGAGGTACGAAAGATCCCGTAATGAGCAGTTCTTC. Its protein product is CASGRLAERYERSRNEQFF.

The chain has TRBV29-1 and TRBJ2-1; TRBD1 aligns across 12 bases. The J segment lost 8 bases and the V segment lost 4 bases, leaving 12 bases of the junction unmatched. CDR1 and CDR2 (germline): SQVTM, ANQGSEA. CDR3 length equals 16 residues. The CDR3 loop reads CSVVASRDRGPDEQFF. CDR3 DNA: TGCAGCGTTGTAGCGAGTCGGGACAGGGGGCCGGATGAGCAGTTCTTC.

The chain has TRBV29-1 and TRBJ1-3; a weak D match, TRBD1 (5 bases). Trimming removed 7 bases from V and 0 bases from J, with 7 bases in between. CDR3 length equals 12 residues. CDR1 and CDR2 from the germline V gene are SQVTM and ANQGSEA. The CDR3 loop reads CSGQHSGNTIYF. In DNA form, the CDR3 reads TGCAGCGGACAGCACTCTGGAAACACCATATATTTT.